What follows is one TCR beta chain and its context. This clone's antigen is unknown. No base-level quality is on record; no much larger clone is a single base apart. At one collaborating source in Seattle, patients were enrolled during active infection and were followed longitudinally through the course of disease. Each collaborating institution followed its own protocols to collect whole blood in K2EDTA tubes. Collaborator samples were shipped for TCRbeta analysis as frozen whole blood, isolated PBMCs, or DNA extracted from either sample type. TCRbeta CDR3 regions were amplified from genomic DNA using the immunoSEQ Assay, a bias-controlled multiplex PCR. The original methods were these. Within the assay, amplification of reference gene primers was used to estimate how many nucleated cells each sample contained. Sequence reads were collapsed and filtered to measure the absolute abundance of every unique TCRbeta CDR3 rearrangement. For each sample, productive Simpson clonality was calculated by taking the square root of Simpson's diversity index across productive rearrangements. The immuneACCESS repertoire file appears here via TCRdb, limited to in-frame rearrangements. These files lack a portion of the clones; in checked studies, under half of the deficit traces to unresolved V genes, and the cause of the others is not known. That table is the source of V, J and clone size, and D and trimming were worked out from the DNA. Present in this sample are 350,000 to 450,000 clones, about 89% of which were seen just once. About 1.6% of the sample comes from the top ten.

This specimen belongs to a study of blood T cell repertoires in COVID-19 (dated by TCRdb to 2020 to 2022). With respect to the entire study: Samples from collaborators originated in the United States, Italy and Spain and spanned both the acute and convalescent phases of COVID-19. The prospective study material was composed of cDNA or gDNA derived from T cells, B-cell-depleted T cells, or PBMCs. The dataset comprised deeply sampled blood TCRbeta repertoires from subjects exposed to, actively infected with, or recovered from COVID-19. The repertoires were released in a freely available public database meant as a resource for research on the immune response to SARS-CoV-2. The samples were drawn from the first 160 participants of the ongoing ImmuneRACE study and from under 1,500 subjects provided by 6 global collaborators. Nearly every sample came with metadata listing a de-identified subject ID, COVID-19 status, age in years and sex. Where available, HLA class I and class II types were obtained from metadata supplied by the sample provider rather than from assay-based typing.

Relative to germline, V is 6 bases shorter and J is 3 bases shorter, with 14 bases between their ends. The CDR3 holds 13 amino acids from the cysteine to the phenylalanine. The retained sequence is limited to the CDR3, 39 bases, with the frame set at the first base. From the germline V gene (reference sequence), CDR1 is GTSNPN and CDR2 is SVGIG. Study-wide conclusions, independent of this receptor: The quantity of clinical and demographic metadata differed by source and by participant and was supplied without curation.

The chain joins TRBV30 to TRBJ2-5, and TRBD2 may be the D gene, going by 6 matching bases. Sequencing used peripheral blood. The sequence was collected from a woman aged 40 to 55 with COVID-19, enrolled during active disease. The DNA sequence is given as TGTGCCTGCGGAGGGCGCTGGAAAGAGACCCAGTACTTC. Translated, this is CACGGRWKETQYF.